The rows below give T cell receptor beta chains drawn from one sample of a study of blood T cells in healthy people across ages. One entry per CDR3 protein, called by TCRdb with MiXCR from the 5' RACE reads. The table lists roughly 800,000 distinct CDR3 sequences, about three fifths of them singletons, with roughly 22% in the top ten. The sample consisted of blood. All receptors derive from a man aged 25 to 40 in good health. Each CDR3 is given with its conserved first and last residue. The order of the fields is V gene, clone size, D gene, J gene, CDR3 DNA, CDR3 protein. The D gene is left open where the match is weak. Size is stated for part of the rows, as once, few or many counts, or as a class when the clone is expanded.

V gene: TRBV29-1; clone size: few; D gene: NA; J gene: TRBJ2-1; CDR3 DNA: TGCAGCGTCTCTTTACGGGACAATGAGCAGTTCTTC; CDR3 protein: CSVSLRDNEQFF
V gene: TRBV14; clone size: NA; D gene: NA; J gene: TRBJ1-1; CDR3 DNA: TGTGCCAGCAGCCAATTCGCTGAAGCTTTCTTT; CDR3 protein: CASSQFAEAFF
V gene: TRBV11-1; clone size: few; D gene: TRBD2; J gene: TRBJ2-1; CDR3 DNA: TGTGCCAGCAGCCCTGGACTAGCGGTCTACAATGAGCAGTTCTTC; CDR3 protein: CASSPGLAVYNEQFF
V gene: TRBV7-9; clone size: NA; D gene: TRBD2; J gene: TRBJ2-5; CDR3 DNA: TGTGCCAGCAGCTTTAACAGCACTAGCGGGGACCAAGAGACCCAGTACTTC; CDR3 protein: CASSFNSTSGDQETQYF
V gene: TRBV20-1; clone size: NA; D gene: TRBD2; J gene: TRBJ2-1; CDR3 DNA: TGCAGTGTCGCCCCTAGCGGGGGTTACAATGAGCAGTTCTTC; CDR3 protein: CSVAPSGGYNEQFF
V gene: TRBV5-6; clone size: few; D gene: NA; J gene: TRBJ2-5; CDR3 DNA: TGTGCCAGCACCCAGGCCCGGACGGCGGTAGAGACCCAGTACTTC; CDR3 protein: CASTQARTAVETQYF
V gene: TRBV28; clone size: NA; D gene: NA; J gene: TRBJ1-5; CDR3 DNA: TGTGGGGTGGGGGGCCCGAACAATCAGCCCCAGCATTTT; CDR3 protein: CGVGGPNNQPQHF
V gene: TRBV9; clone size: NA; D gene: TRBD2; J gene: TRBJ2-7; CDR3 DNA: TGTGCCAGCAGCGGGCGGGGACTAGCGGGCCGGTACGAGCAGTACTTC; CDR3 protein: CASSGRGLAGRYEQYF
V gene: TRBV29-1; clone size: NA; D gene: TRBD1; J gene: TRBJ2-7; CDR3 DNA: TGCAGCGTTACTACCGGGACAGGGCTGGGCGAGCAGTACTTC; CDR3 protein: CSVTTGTGLGEQYF
V gene: TRBV11-1; clone size: NA; D gene: TRBD2; J gene: TRBJ2-1; CDR3 DNA: TGTGCCAGCAGCCCAGCAGTAGCGGGATCCTACAATGAGCAGTTCTTC; CDR3 protein: CASSPAVAGSYNEQFF
V gene: TRBV20-1; clone size: NA; D gene: NA; J gene: TRBJ1-1; CDR3 DNA: TGCAGTGCTAGAGCGACGGCCTTTGCTGAAGCTTTCTTT; CDR3 protein: CSARATAFAEAFF
V gene: TRBV20-1; clone size: NA; D gene: TRBD2; J gene: TRBJ2-1; CDR3 DNA: TGCAGTGCTTATCCAGCCCCGGGACTAGCGGGGGATAATGAGCAGTTCTTC; CDR3 protein: CSAYPAPGLAGDNEQFF
V gene: TRBV13; clone size: NA; D gene: NA; J gene: TRBJ2-1; CDR3 DNA: TGTGCCAGCAGCCCCCGGCACTACAATGAGCAGTTCTTC; CDR3 protein: CASSPRHYNEQFF
V gene: TRBV11-2; clone size: NA; D gene: NA; J gene: TRBJ2-7; CDR3 DNA: TGTGCCAGCAGCCTCAACAGGGTGAAATACGAGCAGTACTTC; CDR3 protein: CASSLNRVKYEQYF
V gene: TRBV27; clone size: NA; D gene: NA; J gene: TRBJ2-7; CDR3 DNA: TGTGCCAGCAGCCCTCAGTGGCAGGCGCTCTCCTACGAGCAGTACTTC; CDR3 protein: CASSPQWQALSYEQYF
V gene: TRBV7-9; clone size: NA; D gene: TRBD2; J gene: TRBJ2-7; CDR3 DNA: TGTGCCAGCGTCCGGGGAGCGGGAGGAACCTACGAGCAGTACTTC; CDR3 protein: CASVRGAGGTYEQYF
V gene: TRBV4-3; clone size: NA; D gene: NA; J gene: TRBJ2-2; CDR3 DNA: TGCGCCAGCAGCCGCGGAGACACGAACACCGGGGAGCTGTTTTTT; CDR3 protein: CASSRGDTNTGELFF
V gene: TRBV3-1; clone size: NA; D gene: NA; J gene: TRBJ2-1; CDR3 DNA: TGTGCCAGCAGCCACCCATACAATGAGCAGTTCTTC; CDR3 protein: CASSHPYNEQFF
V gene: TRBV27; clone size: NA; D gene: NA; J gene: TRBJ2-7; CDR3 DNA: TGTGCCAGCAGTTTAGTCGGCAGGCTCCGCCACTACGAGCAGTACTTC; CDR3 protein: CASSLVGRLRHYEQYF
V gene: TRBV7-2; clone size: NA; D gene: NA; J gene: TRBJ2-7; CDR3 DNA: TGTGCCAGCAGCCCGGGACGTTTGACCTACGAGCAGTACTTC; CDR3 protein: CASSPGRLTYEQYF
V gene: TRBV7-6; clone size: NA; D gene: NA; J gene: TRBJ2-3; CDR3 DNA: TGTGCCAGCAGCTTAGAGGTGGGGAGGGATACGCAGTATTTT; CDR3 protein: CASSLEVGRDTQYF
V gene: TRBV7-9; clone size: once; D gene: NA; J gene: TRBJ1-4; CDR3 DNA: TGTGCCAGCAGCTCAACAGGTTCCTTTAATGAAAAACTGTTTTTT; CDR3 protein: CASSSTGSFNEKLFF
V gene: TRBV6-1; clone size: few; D gene: NA; J gene: TRBJ1-2; CDR3 DNA: TGTGCCAGCAGTCAAAGCCCCTTCCAGGAGGCTTACTATGGCTACACCTTC; CDR3 protein: CASSQSPFQEAYYGYTF
V gene: TRBV6-1; clone size: few; D gene: TRBD1; J gene: TRBJ2-5; CDR3 DNA: TGTGCCAGCGGGAGACAGGGGAGAGGGGAGACCCAGTACTTC; CDR3 protein: CASGRQGRGETQYF
V gene: TRBV6-5; clone size: NA; D gene: NA; J gene: TRBJ2-3; CDR3 DNA: TGTGCCAGCACCTCGCCCGGGATCAGCACAGATACGCAGTATTTT; CDR3 protein: CASTSPGISTDTQYF
V gene: TRBV20-1; clone size: few; D gene: TRBD2; J gene: TRBJ2-7; CDR3 DNA: TGCAGTGCTAGAGATCAAGTTAGCGGGAAGGAGCAGTACTTC; CDR3 protein: CSARDQVSGKEQYF
V gene: TRBV20-1; clone size: NA; D gene: NA; J gene: TRBJ1-2; CDR3 DNA: TGCAGTGCGCTCGGTACGGATAGGGATGGCTACACCTTC; CDR3 protein: CSALGTDRDGYTF
V gene: TRBV29-1; clone size: few; D gene: NA; J gene: TRBJ2-1; CDR3 DNA: TGCAGCGGGGGGACTTCCGATGAGCAGTTCTTC; CDR3 protein: CSGGTSDEQFF
V gene: TRBV25-1; clone size: NA; D gene: NA; J gene: TRBJ1-3; CDR3 DNA: TGTGCCAGCTCAGGGAAATACTCTGGAAACACCATATATTTT; CDR3 protein: CASSGKYSGNTIYF
V gene: TRBV27; clone size: NA; D gene: TRBD2; J gene: TRBJ2-7; CDR3 DNA: TGTGCCAGCGCCTTGGAACTCGGGAGGGCCTACGAGCAGTACTTC; CDR3 protein: CASALELGRAYEQYF
V gene: TRBV4-2; clone size: NA; D gene: NA; J gene: TRBJ1-1; CDR3 DNA: TGTGCCAGCAGCCAAGAGTCGGGGGACACTGAAGCTTTCTTT; CDR3 protein: CASSQESGDTEAFF
V gene: TRBV20-1; clone size: NA; D gene: NA; J gene: TRBJ2-5; CDR3 DNA: TGCAGTGCTCCCCGGGACACAGAGACCCAGTACTTC; CDR3 protein: CSAPRDTETQYF
V gene: TRBV20-1; clone size: NA; D gene: NA; J gene: TRBJ2-3; CDR3 DNA: TGCAGTGCTAGACAGGGTAACACAGATACGCAGTATTTT; CDR3 protein: CSARQGNTDTQYF
V gene: TRBV5-6; clone size: once; D gene: NA; J gene: TRBJ1-2; CDR3 DNA: TGTGCCAGCAGTTTCGGGGATGGTAATCCTGGCTACACCTTC; CDR3 protein: CASSFGDGNPGYTF
V gene: TRBV24-1; clone size: once; D gene: TRBD1; J gene: TRBJ2-5; CDR3 DNA: TGTGCCACCAGTGATCCCCGTCCCCCGGGACAGGAAGAGACCCAGTACTTC; CDR3 protein: CATSDPRPPGQEETQYF
V gene: TRBV20-1; clone size: few; D gene: NA; J gene: TRBJ1-2; CDR3 DNA: TGCAGTGCTAGAGTATTATTCGGTGGCTACACCTTC; CDR3 protein: CSARVLFGGYTF
V gene: TRBV5-1; clone size: few; D gene: TRBD1; J gene: TRBJ2-7; CDR3 DNA: TGCGCCAGCACCCCCGTGGGACAGGGGTCTCGGGAGCAGTACTTC; CDR3 protein: CASTPVGQGSREQYF
V gene: TRBV12-3/TRBV12-4; clone size: NA; D gene: NA; J gene: TRBJ2-5; CDR3 DNA: TGTGCCAGCAGCCCACCACAGGGTTTTGGGGAGACCCAGTACTTC; CDR3 protein: CASSPPQGFGETQYF
V gene: TRBV29-1; clone size: NA; D gene: TRBD2; J gene: TRBJ2-7; CDR3 DNA: TGCAGCGTGACGCCGGAGACTAGCGGGAGTTACGAGCAGTACTTC; CDR3 protein: CSVTPETSGSYEQYF
V gene: TRBV7-6; clone size: NA; D gene: NA; J gene: TRBJ2-4; CDR3 DNA: TGTGCCAGCACCTTTAGGGGGGGAAGGGTCGCAGATGAGCAGTACTTC; CDR3 protein: CASTFRGGRVADEQYF
V gene: TRBV20-1; clone size: few; D gene: NA; J gene: TRBJ2-5; CDR3 DNA: TGCAGTGCTAGTTTGGTAGGAGAGACCCAGTACTTC; CDR3 protein: CSASLVGETQYF